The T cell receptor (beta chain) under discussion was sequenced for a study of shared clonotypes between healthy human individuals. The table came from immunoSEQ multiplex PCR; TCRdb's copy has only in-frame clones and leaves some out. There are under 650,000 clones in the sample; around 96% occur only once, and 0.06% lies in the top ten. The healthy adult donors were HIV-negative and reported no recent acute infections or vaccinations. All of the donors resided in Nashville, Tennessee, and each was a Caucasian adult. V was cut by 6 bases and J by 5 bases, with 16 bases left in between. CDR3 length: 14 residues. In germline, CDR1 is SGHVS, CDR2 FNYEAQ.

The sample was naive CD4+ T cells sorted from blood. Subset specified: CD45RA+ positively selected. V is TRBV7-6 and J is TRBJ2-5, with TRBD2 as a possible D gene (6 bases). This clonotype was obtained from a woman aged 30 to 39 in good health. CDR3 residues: CASRPGPGRETQYF. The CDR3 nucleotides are TGTGCCAGCAGACCGGGCCCGGGGAGGGAGACCCAGTACTTC.